This T cell receptor (beta chain) was obtained from a study of blood T cell repertoires in COVID-19. Assay: immunoSEQ multiplex PCR; the TCRdb copy retains only in-frame clones and omits some. The sample has 250,000 to 400,000 clones, approximately 88% seen once. The material sequenced was peripheral blood. This TCR was recovered from a woman in her 30s with COVID-19, enrolled during active disease.

The CDR3 sequence: CASSPRGGGNQPQHF. The DNA of the CDR3 is TGTGCCAGCAGCCCGCGGGGCGGGGGCAATCAGCCCCAGCATTTT. The V and J genes are TRBV7-2 and TRBJ1-5, with D perhaps matching TRBD1 (5 bases). The CDR3 runs 15 residues. The ends were cut back, 5 bases at V and 2 bases at J, with 13 bases in the middle. CDR1 is SGHTA, CDR2 FQGNSA, per germline.